The clone carrying this T cell receptor (beta chain) was observed a handful of times. A much larger clone lies one base from this, so it may be a read error. The sample comes from a study of T cells in Graves' hyperthyroidism and ophthalmopathy. Per germline, CDR1 KGHSH and CDR2 LQKENI. The CDR3 spans 13 residues. V lost 3 bases and J 9 bases, leaving 12 bases between the germline ends. Authors of the study amplified TCR beta CDR3 regions from RNA transcripts. The primer set for the first-round RT-PCR of the TCR CDR3 was HTBI. One entry per CDR3 protein, called by TCRdb with MiXCR from the multiplex PCR reads. The repertoire has about 400,000 distinct CDR3 sequences, more than 14% of them found once; the top ten carry roughly 21%.

The chain combines TRBV18 with TRBJ1-5; D call uncertain. The specimen was blood. The source of this sequence is a woman in her twenties or thirties with Graves' ophthalmopathy. CDR3 sequence reads: CASSPERDRPQHF. The CDR3 nucleotides read TGTGCCAGCTCACCCGAGAGGGATCGGCCCCAGCATTTT.